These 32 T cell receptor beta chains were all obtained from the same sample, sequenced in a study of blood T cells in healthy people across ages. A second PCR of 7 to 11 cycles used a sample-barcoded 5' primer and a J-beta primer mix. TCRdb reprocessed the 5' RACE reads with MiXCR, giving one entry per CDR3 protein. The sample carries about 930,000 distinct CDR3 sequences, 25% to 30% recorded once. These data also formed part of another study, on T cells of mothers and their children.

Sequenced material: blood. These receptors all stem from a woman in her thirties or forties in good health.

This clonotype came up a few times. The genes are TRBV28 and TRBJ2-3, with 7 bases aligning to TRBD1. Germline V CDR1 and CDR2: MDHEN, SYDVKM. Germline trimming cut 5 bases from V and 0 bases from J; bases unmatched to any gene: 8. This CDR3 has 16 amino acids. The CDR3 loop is CASSPPTGPSTDTQYF. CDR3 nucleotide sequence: TGTGCCAGCAGTCCCCCGACAGGGCCGAGCACAGATACGCAGTATTTT.

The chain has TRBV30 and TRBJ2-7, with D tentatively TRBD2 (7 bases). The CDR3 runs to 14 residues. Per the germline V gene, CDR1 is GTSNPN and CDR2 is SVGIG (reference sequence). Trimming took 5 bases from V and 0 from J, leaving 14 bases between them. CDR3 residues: CAWSDRTSSYEQYF. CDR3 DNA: TGTGCCTGGTCTGACAGGACTAGCTCCTACGAGCAGTACTTC.

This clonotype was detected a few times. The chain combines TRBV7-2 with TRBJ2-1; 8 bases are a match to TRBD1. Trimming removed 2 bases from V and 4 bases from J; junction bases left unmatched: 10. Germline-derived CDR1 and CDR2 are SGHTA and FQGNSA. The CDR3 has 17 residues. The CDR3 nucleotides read TGTGCCAGCAGCTTACGGACAGGGACAACTGTATACAATGAGCAGTTCTTC. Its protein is CASSLRTGTTVYNEQFF.

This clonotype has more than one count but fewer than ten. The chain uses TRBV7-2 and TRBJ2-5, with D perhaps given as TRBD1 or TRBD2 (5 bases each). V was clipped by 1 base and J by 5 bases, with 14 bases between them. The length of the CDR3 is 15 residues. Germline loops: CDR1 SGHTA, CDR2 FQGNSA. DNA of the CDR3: TGTGCCAGCAGCTTAGGGGGGTTTCTCGGGGAGACCCAGTACTTC. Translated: CASSLGGFLGETQYF.

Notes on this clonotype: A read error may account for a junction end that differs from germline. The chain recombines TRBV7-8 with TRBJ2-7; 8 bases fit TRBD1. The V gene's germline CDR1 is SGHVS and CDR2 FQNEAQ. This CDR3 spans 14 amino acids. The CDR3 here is CASTHDRGNYGQYF. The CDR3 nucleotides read TGTGCCAGCACCCATGACAGGGGAAACTACGGGCAGTACTTC.

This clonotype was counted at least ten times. The chain's CDR3 is CATKQGSSYNSPLHF. The CDR3 DNA sequence: TGTGCCACAAAGCAAGGAAGCTCCTATAATTCACCCCTCCACTTT. V is TRBV30 and J is TRBJ1-6; D call uncertain. The CDR3 runs 15 residues. The germline V and J ends were trimmed by 8 bases and 0 bases, with 14 bases remaining between them. CDR1 is GTSNPN, CDR2 SVGIG, per germline (reference sequence).

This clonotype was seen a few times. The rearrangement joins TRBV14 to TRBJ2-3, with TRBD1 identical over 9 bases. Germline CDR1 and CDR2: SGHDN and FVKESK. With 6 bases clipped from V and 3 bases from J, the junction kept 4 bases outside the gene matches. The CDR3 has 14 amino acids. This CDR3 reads CASRDRGPTDTQYF. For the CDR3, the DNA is TGTGCCAGCAGGGACAGGGGTCCAACAGATACGCAGTATTTT.

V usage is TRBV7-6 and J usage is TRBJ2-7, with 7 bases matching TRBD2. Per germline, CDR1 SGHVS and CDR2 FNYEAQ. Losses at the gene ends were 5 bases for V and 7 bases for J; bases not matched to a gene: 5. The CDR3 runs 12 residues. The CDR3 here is CASSGLVPEQYF. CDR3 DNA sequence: TGTGCCAGCAGCGGACTAGTTCCTGAGCAGTACTTC.

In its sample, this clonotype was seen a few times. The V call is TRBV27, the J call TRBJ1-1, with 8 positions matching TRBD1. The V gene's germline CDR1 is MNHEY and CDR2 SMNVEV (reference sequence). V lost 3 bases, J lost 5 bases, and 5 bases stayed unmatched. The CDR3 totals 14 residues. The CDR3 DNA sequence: TGTGCCAGCAGTTTGACAGGGGTAAGGACTGAAGCTTTCTTT. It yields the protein CASSLTGVRTEAFF.

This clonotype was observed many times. The CDR3 loop reads CASSAGTGGLYGYTF. As DNA, the CDR3 is TGTGCCAGCAGCGCTGGGACAGGGGGTCTCTATGGCTACACCTTC. The V gene is TRBV7-3, the J gene TRBJ1-2; 11 positions match TRBD1. The CDR3 is 15 amino acids. Unmatched junction bases numbered 6, after V lost 5 bases and J lost 4 bases. In germline, CDR1 is SGHTA, CDR2 FQGTGA.

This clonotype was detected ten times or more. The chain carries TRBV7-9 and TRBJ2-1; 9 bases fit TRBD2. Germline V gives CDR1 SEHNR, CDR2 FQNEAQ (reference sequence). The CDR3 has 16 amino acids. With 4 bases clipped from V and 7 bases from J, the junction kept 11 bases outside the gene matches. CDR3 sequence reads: CASSYSSGERGNEQFF. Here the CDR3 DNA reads TGTGCCAGCAGCTATTCTAGCGGGGAAAGGGGAAATGAGCAGTTCTTC. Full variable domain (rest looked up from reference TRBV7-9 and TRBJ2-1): DTGVSQNPRHKITKRGQNVTFRCDPISEHNRLYWYRQTLGQGPEFLTYFQNEAQLEKSRLLSDRFSAERPKGSFSTLEIQRTEQGDSAMYLCASSYSSGERGNEQFFGPGTRLTVL.

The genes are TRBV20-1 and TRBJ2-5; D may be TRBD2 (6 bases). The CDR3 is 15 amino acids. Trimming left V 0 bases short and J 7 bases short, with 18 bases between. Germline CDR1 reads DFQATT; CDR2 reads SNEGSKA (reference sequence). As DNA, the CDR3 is TGCAGTGCTAGAGATTTCGGAGGGACGGCGGGGACCCAGTACTTC. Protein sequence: CSARDFGGTAGTQYF.

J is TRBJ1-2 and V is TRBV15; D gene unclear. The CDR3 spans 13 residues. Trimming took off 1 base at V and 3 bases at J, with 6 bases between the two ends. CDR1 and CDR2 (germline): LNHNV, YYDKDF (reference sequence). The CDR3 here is CATSRVEHYGYTF. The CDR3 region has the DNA TGTGCCACCAGCAGAGTAGAACACTATGGCTACACCTTC. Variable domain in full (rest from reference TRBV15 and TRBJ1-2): DAMVIQNPRYQVTQFGKPVTLSCSQTLNHNVMYWYQQKSSQAPKLLFHYYDKDFNNEADTPDNFQSRRPNTSFCFLDIRSPGLGDTAMYLCATSRVEHYGYTFGSGTRLTVV.

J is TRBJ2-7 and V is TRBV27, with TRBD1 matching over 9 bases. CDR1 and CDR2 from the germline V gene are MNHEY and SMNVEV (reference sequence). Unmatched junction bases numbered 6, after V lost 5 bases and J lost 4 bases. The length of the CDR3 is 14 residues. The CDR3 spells CASSPTGGVYEQYF. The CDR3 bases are TGTGCCAGCAGTCCAACAGGGGGCGTGTACGAGCAGTACTTC.

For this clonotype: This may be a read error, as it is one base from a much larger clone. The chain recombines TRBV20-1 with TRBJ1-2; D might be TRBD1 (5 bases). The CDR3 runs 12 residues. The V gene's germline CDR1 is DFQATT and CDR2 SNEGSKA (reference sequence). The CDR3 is CRARDGDYGYTF. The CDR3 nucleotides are TGCAGGGCTAGGGACGGTGACTATGGCTACACCTTC.

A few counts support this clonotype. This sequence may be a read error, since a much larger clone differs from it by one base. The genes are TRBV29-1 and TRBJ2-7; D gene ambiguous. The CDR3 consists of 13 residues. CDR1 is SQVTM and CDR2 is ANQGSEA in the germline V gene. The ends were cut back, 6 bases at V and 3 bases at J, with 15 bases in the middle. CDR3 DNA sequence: TGCAGCGTCGCTGGGTCAGTGAGCTACGAGCAGTACTTC. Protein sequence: CSVAGSVSYEQYF.

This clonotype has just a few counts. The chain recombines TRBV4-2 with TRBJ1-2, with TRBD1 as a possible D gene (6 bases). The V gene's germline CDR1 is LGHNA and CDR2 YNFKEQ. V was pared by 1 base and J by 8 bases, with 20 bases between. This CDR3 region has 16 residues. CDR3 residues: CASSQGGLGGAKGYTF. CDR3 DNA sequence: TGTGCCAGCAGCCAAGGAGGATTAGGGGGTGCCAAGGGCTACACCTTC.

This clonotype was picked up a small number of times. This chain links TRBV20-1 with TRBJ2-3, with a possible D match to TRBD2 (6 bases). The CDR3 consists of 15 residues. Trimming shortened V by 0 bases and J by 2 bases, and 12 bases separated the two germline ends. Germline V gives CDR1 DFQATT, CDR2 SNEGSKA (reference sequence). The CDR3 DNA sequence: TGCAGTGCTAGAGATCCGGCGGGGAACACAGATACGCAGTATTTT. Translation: CSARDPAGNTDTQYF.

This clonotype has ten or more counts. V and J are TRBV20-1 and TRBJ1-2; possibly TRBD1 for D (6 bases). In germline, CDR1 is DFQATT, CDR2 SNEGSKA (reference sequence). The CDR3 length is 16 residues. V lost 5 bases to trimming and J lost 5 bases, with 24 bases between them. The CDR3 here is CSAFSGASAYGYGYTF. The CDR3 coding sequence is TGCAGTGCTTTTTCAGGGGCCAGCGCGTACGGTTATGGCTACACCTTC.

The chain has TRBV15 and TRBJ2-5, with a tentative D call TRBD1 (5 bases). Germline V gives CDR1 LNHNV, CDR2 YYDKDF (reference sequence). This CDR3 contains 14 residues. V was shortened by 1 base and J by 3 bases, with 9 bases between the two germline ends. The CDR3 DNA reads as TGTGCCACCAGCAGAGGGGGCTGGGAAGAGACCCAGTACTTC. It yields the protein CATSRGGWEETQYF.

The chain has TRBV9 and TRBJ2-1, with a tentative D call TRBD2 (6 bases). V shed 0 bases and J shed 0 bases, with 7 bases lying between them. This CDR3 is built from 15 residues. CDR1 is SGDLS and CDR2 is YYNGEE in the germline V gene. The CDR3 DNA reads TGTGCCAGCAGCGTAGCGGAGGGCTCCTACAATGAGCAGTTCTTC. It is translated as CASSVAEGSYNEQFF.

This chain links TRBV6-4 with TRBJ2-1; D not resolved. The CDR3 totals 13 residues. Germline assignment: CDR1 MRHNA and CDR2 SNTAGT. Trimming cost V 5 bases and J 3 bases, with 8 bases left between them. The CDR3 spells CASSFENYNEQFF. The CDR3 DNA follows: TGTGCCAGCAGTTTCGAGAACTACAATGAGCAGTTCTTC.

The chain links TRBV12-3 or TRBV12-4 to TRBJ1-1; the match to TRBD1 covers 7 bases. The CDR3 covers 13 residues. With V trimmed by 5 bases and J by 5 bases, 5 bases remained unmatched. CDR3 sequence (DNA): TGTGCCAGCAGTCGGGACAGTGGAACTGAAGCTTTCTTT. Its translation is CASSRDSGTEAFF.

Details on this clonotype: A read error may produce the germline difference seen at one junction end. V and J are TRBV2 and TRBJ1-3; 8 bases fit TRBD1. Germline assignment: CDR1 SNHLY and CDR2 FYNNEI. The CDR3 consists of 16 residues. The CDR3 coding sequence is TGTGCCAGCAGTGAAGGGACAGGGAACTCTGGAAACACCAGATATTTT. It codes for CASSEGTGNSGNTRYF. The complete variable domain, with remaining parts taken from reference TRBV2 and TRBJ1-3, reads EPEVTQTPSHQVTQMGQEVILRCVPISNHLYFYWYRQILGQKVEFLVSFYNNEISEKSEIFDDQFSVERPDGSNFTLKIRSTKLEDSAMYFCASSEGTGNSGNTRYFGEGSWLTVV.

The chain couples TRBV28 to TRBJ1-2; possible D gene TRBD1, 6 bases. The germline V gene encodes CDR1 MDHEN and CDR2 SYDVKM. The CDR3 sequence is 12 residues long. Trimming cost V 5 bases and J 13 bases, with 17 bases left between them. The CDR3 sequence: CASSVGPRGFTF. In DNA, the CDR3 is TGTGCCAGCAGTGTGGGGCCCAGGGGTTTCACCTTC.

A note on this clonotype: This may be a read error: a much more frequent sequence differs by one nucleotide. The CDR3 DNA reads TGTGCCAGCAGTGTGACTTCGGGACGCTACTCTGGGGCCAACGTCCCGACTTTC. Translated, it gives CASSVTSGRYSGANVPTF. The V call is TRBV2, the J call TRBJ2-6; the D gene could be TRBD1 or TRBD2 (5 bases each). CDR1 is SNHLY and CDR2 is FYNNEI in the germline V gene. The CDR3 covers 18 residues.

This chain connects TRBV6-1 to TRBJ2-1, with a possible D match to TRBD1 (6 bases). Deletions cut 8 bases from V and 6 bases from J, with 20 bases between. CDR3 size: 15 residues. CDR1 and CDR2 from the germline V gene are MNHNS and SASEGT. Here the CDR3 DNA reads TGTGCCAGCCGGGGACAAAGATCTTCCGGCAATGAGCAGTTCTTC. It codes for CASRGQRSSGNEQFF.

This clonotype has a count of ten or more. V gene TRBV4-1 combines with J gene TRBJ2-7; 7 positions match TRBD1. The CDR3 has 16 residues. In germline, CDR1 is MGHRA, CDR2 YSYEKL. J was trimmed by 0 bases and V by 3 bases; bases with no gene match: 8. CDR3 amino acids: CASSHPSTGNSYEQYF. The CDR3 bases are TGCGCCAGCAGCCATCCCTCGACAGGGAACTCCTACGAGCAGTACTTC.

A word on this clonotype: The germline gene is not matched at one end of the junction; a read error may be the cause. The CDR3 DNA is TGTGCCAGCAACTTAGCGGGGCGGGGCGCCGGGGAGCTGTTTTTT. Its protein is CASNLAGRGAGELFF. The genes are TRBV11-2 and TRBJ2-2; 8 bases are shared with TRBD2. This CDR3 comprises 15 residues. Germline CDR1 and CDR2: SGHAT and FQNNGV. The complete variable domain, with remaining parts taken from reference TRBV11-2 and TRBJ2-2, reads EAGVAQSPRYKIIEKRQSVAFWCNPISGHATLYWYQQILGQGPKLLIQFQNNGVVDDSQLPKDRFSAERLKGVDSTLKIQPAKLEDSAVYLCASNLAGRGAGELFFGEGSRLTVL.

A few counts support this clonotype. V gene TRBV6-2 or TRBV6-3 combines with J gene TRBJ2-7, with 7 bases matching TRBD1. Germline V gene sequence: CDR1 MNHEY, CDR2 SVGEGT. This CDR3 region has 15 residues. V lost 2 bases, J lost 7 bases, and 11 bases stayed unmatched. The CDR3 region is CASSYRDSLSGEQYF. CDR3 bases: TGTGCCAGCAGTTACCGGGACAGCCTCTCAGGGGAGCAGTACTTC.

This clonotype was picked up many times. CDR3 sequence (DNA): TGTGCCAGCAGTTACTCGATTCGCAGGAAGAACACTGAAGCTTTCTTT. It translates to CASSYSIRRKNTEAFF. This chain uses TRBV6-5 with TRBJ1-1; no reliable D call. The germline CDR1 and CDR2 sequences are MNHEY and SVGAGI. CDR3 length equals 16 residues. V was clipped by 0 bases and J by 1 base, with 12 bases between them.

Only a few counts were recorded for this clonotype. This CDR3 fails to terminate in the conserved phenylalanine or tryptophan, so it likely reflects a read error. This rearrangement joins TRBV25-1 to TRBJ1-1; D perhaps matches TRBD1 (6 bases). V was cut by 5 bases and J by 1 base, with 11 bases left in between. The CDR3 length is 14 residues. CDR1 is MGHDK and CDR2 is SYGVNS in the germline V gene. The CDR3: CASSKGGKNTEAFV. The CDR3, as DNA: TGTGCCAGCAGTAAAGGGGGGAAGAACACTGAAGCTTTCGTT.